These 10 T cell receptor beta chains came from one sample sequenced in a study of blood T cell repertoires in COVID-19. TCRdb keeps only in-frame clones here, not all; method: immunoSEQ multiplex PCR. In the table there are fewer than 200,000 clones, roughly nine tenths of which are singletons. Sequenced input: peripheral blood. These receptors all come from a man aged 55 to 70 with acute or convalescent COVID-19.

The chain is built from TRBV5-1 and TRBJ2-1, with 7 bases lining up with TRBD2. The ends lost 0 bases at V and 5 bases at J; junction bases unmatched: 5. The CDR3 loop spans 15 amino acids. From germline, CDR1 is SGHRS and CDR2 YFSETQ. CDR3 coding DNA: TGCGCCAGCAGCTTGGTCGGGGGGAACCACAATGAGCAGTTCTTC. Residues: CASSLVGGNHNEQFF.

In this sample, this clone turned up once. The chain carries TRBV9 and TRBJ1-6, with D unresolved. Looked up from germline, CDR1 is SGDLS and CDR2 is YYNGEE. The germline V and J ends were trimmed by 1 base and 8 bases, with 10 bases remaining between them. The CDR3 has 14 amino acids. The CDR3: CASSVQRGDSPLHF. The DNA for the CDR3 is TGTGCCAGCAGCGTACAGCGGGGAGATTCACCCCTCCACTTT.

J is TRBJ1-2 and V is TRBV19; tentatively, D is TRBD1 (6 bases). With 1 base removed from V and 5 bases from J, the gap between germline ends came to 14 bases. Germline CDR1 is LNHDA and CDR2 is SQIVND (reference sequence). CDR3 length: 15 residues. As DNA, the CDR3 is TGTGCCAGTAGTATAGCTAACAGGGAGGGATATGGCTACACCTTC. It encodes CASSIANREGYGYTF.

This clone was found a few times. The chain recombines TRBV30 with TRBJ2-7, with 8 bases identical to TRBD2. V lost 5 bases to trimming and J lost 6 bases; unmatched junction nucleotides: 12. The germline V gene has CDR1 GTSNPN and CDR2 SVGIG (reference sequence). This CDR3 spans 14 amino acids. CDR3 protein: CAWVRSGSTREQYF. The CDR3 nucleotides read TGTGCCTGGGTGAGAAGCGGGAGCACTCGCGAGCAGTACTTC.

The chain couples TRBV27 to TRBJ2-7, with D possibly TRBD2 on 7 matching bases. Germline lookup yields CDR1 MNHEY and CDR2 SMNVEV (reference sequence). The V and J ends lost 5 bases and 8 bases respectively, with 16 bases between them. The CDR3 runs 13 residues. The CDR3 region has the DNA TGTGCCAGCAGTCCCCGAGGGGGGGCAAAGCAGTACGTC. It codes for CASSPRGGAKQYV.

The CDR3 sequence is CASSQDQTLYNEQFF. CDR3 coding DNA: TGCGCCAGCAGCCAAGACCAGACTCTCTACAATGAGCAGTTCTTC. The chain combines TRBV4-3 with TRBJ2-1; D not resolved. Germline CDR1 and CDR2: LGHNA and YSLEER. Trimming took 0 bases from V and 3 from J, leaving 9 bases between them. This CDR3 region has 15 residues.

The V and J genes are TRBV4-1 and TRBJ1-2; the D gene is possibly TRBD1 (5 bases). This CDR3 has 16 residues. The V end was cut by 0 bases, the J end by 6 bases, with 17 bases between. Germline-derived CDR1 and CDR2 are MGHRA and YSYEKL. CDR3 in amino acids: CASSQDGLGGADGYTF. DNA for the CDR3: TGCGCCAGCAGCCAAGATGGATTGGGAGGGGCAGATGGCTACACCTTC.

The chain's CDR3 is CASSLKDGGTQYF. As DNA, the CDR3 is TGTGCCAGCAGCCTCAAAGATGGAGGGACGCAGTATTTT. The gene calls are TRBV7-3 and TRBJ2-3; perhaps TRBD2 as D (6 bases). The germline V and J ends were trimmed by 5 bases and 9 bases, with 15 bases remaining between them. This CDR3 has 13 residues. Per germline, CDR1 SGHTA and CDR2 FQGTGA.

The chain uses TRBV6-6 and TRBJ2-7; 10 positions match TRBD1. V lost 5 bases to trimming and J lost 3 bases; unmatched junction nucleotides: 7. CDR3 length: 15 amino acids. CDR1 and CDR2 from the germline V gene are MNHNY and SVGAGI (reference sequence). CDR3 nucleotides: TGTGCCAGCAGTCGCCCGGGACAGGGGATCTACGAGCAGTACTTC. Its protein product is CASSRPGQGIYEQYF.

This chain connects TRBV27 to TRBJ2-2; the D is unclear. V was pared by 2 bases and J by 0 bases, with 7 bases between. The CDR3 runs to 15 residues. The germline V gene encodes CDR1 MNHEY and CDR2 SMNVEV (reference sequence). CDR3 coding DNA: TGTGCCAGCAGTTTACGAACAGCGAACACCGGGGAGCTGTTTTTT. Amino acid sequence: CASSLRTANTGELFF.